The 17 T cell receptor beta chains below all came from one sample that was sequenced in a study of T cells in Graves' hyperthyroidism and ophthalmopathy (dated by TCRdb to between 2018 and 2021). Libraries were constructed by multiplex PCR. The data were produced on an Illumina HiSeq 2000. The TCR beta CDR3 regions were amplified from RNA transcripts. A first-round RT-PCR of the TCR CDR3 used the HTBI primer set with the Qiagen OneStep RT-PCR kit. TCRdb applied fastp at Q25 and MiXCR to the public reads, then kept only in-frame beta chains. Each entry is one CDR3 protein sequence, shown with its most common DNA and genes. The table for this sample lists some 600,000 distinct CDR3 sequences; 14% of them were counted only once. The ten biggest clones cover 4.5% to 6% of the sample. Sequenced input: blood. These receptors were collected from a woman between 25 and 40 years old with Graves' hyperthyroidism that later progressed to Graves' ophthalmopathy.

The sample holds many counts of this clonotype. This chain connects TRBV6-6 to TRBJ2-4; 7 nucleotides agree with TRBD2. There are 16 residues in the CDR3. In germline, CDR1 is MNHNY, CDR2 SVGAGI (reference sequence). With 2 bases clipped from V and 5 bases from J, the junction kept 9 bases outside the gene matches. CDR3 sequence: CASSYGWEGSQNIQYF. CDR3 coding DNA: TGTGCCAGCAGTTACGGCTGGGAGGGGTCCCAAAACATTCAGTACTTC.

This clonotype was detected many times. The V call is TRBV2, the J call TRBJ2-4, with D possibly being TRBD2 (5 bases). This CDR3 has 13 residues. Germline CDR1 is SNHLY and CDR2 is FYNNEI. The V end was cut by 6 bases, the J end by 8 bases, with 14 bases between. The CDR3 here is CASRSAEVDIQYF. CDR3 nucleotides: TGTGCCAGCAGATCCGCGGAGGTGGACATTCAGTACTTC.

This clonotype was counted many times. CDR3 DNA: TGTGCCAGCAGTTTAATTGGACAGGGCGGCGGGGAGCTGTTTTTT. Translated: CASSLIGQGGGELFF. The rearrangement links TRBV27 to TRBJ2-2, with 8 bases aligning to TRBD1. The CDR3 extends over 15 amino acids. Germline values: CDR1 MNHEY, CDR2 SMNVEV (reference sequence). V shed 2 bases and J 7 bases; nucleotides not matched to a gene: 6.

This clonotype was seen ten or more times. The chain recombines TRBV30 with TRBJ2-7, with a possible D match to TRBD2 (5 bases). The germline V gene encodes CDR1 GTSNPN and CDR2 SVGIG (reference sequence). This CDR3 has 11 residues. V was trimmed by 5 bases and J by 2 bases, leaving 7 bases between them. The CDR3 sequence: CAWGLTYEQYF. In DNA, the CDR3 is TGTGCCTGGGGACTTACCTACGAGCAGTACTTC.

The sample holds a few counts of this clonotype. DNA of the CDR3: TGTGCCAGCAGCGGTCAAGGGGTAATCACAGATACGCAGTATTTT. Residues: CASSGQGVITDTQYF. The chain links TRBV28 to TRBJ2-3; D perhaps matches TRBD1 (5 bases). Germline V gene data show CDR1 as MDHEN and CDR2 as SYDVKM. Trimming took 6 bases from V and 2 from J, leaving 15 bases between them. The CDR3 runs 15 residues.

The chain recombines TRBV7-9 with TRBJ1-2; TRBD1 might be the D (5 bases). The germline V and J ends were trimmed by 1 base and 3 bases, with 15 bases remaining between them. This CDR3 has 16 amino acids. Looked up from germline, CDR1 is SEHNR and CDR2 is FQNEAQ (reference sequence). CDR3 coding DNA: TGTGCCAGCAGCTTAGGGGACTTAACTTCCTACTATGGCTACACCTTC. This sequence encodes CASSLGDLTSYYGYTF.

Written as DNA, the CDR3 is TGTGCCAGCAGCTTACTACAGGGATTACCCTACGAGCAGTACTTC. Protein sequence: CASSLLQGLPYEQYF. J is TRBJ2-7 and V is TRBV11-2, with D possibly being TRBD1 (6 bases). V gave up 2 bases and J gave up 2 bases, with 13 bases separating them. The CDR3 totals 15 residues. From germline, CDR1 is SGHAT and CDR2 FQNNGV.

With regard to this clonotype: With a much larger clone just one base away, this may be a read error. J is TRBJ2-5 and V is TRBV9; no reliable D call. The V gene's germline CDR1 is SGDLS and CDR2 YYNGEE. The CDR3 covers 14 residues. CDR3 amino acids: CASSVEQNQETHYF. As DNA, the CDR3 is TGTGCCAGCAGCGTAGAACAGAACCAAGAGACCCACTACTTC.

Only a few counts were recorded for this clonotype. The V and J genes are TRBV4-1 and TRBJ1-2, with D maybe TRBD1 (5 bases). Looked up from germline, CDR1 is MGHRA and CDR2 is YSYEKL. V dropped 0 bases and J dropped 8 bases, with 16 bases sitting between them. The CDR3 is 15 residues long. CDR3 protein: CASSQDFTGPPGYTF. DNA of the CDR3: TGCGCCAGCAGCCAAGATTTCACGGGACCCCCCGGCTACACCTTC.

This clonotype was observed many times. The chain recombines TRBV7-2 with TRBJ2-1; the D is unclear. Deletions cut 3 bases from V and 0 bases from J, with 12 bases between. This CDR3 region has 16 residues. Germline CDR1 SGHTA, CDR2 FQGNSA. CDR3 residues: CASSLVGHSSYNEQFF. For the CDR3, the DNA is TGTGCCAGCAGCTTGGTCGGTCATAGCTCCTACAATGAGCAGTTCTTC. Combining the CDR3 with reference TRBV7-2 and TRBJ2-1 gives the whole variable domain GAGVSQSPSNKVTEKGKDVELRCDPISGHTALYWYRQSLGQGLEFLIYFQGNSAPDKSGLPSDRFSAERTGGSVSTLTIQRTQQEDSAVYLCASSLVGHSSYNEQFFGPGTRLTVL.

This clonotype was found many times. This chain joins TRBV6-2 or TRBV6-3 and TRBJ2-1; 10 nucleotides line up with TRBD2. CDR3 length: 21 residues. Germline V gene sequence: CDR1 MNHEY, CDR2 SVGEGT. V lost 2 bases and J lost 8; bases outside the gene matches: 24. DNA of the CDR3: TGTGCCAGCAGTTACGTTGAAGTTTTCGGGGGTCCTAGCGGGAGCTTGGATGAGCAGTTCTTC. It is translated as CASSYVEVFGGPSGSLDEQFF.

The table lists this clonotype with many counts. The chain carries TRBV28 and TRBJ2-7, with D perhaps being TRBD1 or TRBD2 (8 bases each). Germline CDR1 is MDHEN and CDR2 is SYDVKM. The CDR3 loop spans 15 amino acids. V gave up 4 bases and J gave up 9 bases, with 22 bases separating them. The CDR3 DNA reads TGTGCCAGCAGTTCTTCCGGGGGGGACAGGTCGAGGCAGTACTTC. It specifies CASSSSGGDRSRQYF.

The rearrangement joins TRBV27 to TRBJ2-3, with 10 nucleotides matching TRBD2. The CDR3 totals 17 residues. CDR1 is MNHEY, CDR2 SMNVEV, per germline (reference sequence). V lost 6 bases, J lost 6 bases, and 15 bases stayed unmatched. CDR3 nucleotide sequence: TGTGCCAGCAGACCACCGGGACTAGCGAGTGCCCGGGATACGCAGTATTTT. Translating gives CASRPPGLASARDTQYF.

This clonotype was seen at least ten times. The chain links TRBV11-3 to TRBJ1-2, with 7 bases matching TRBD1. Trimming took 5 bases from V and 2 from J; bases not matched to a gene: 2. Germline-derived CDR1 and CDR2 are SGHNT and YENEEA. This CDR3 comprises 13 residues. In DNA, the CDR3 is TGTGCCAGCAGCGTGGGACAGAACTATGGCTACACCTTC. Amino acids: CASSVGQNYGYTF.

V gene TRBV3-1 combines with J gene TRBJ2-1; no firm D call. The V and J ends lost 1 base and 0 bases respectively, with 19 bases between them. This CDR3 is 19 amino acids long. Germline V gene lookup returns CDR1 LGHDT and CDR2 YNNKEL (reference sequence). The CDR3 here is CASSQGRLGRIYSYNEQFF. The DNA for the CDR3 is TGTGCCAGCAGCCAAGGTCGGTTAGGGCGGATCTACTCCTACAATGAGCAGTTCTTC.

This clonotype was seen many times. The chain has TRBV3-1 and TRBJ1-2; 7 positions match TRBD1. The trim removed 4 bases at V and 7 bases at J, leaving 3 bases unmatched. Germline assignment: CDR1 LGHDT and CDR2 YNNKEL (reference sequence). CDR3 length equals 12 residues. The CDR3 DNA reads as TGTGCCAGCAGCCGACAGGGTGGTGGCTACACCTTC. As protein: CASSRQGGGYTF.

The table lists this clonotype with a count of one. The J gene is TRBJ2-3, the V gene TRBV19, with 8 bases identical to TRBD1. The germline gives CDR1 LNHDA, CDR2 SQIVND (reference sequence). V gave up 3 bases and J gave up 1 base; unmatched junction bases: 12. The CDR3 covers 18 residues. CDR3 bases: TGTGCCAGTAGTATGTCGTTCCCTTCGGGACAGGGCACAGATACGCAGTATTTT. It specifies CASSMSFPSGQGTDTQYF.